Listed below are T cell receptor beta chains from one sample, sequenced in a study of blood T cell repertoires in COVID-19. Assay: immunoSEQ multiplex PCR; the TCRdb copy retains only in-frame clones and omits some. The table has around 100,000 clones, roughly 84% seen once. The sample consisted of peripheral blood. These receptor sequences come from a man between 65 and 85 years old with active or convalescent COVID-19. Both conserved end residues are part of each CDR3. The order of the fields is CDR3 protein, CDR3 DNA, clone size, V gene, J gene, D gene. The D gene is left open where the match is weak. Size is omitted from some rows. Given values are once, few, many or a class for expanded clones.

CASSLRGSPGNTIYF	TGTGCCAGCAGTTTAAGGGGGTCGCCTGGAAACACCATATATTTT	-	TRBV28	TRBJ1-3	-
CSARGENTIYF	TGCAGCGCCCGGGGGGAGAACACCATATATTTT	-	TRBV29-1	TRBJ1-3	-
CASSQAGGPYEQYF	TGTGCCAGCAGCCAAGCTGGGGGCCCCTACGAGCAGTACTTC	-	TRBV14	TRBJ2-7	-
CASSMSRTGSYEQYF	TGTGCCAGTAGTATGTCCAGGACAGGCTCCTACGAGCAGTACTTC	few	TRBV19	TRBJ2-7	TRBD1
CASSYQGNAYGYTF	TGTGCCAGCAGCTATCAGGGGAATGCCTATGGCTACACCTTC	-	TRBV7-9	TRBJ1-2	-
CASSMGQLNTEAFF	TGTGCCAGTAGTATGGGACAGCTGAACACTGAAGCTTTCTTT	few	TRBV19	TRBJ1-1	TRBD1
CASSPDRNQPQHF	TGTGCCAGCTCACCGGACAGAAATCAGCCCCAGCATTTT	-	TRBV18	TRBJ1-5	-
CASSLRTIDQPQHF	TGTGCCAGCAGCCTGAGGACAATAGATCAGCCCCAGCATTTT	-	TRBV6-2/TRBV6-3	TRBJ1-5	-
CSASTTGLTDTQYF	TGCAGTGCTAGTACGACAGGCCTCACAGATACGCAGTATTTT	-	TRBV20-1	TRBJ2-3	-
CSASGRGGPTGELFF	TGCAGTGCTAGTGGCCGGGGGGGCCCCACCGGGGAGCTGTTTTTT	-	TRBV20-1	TRBJ2-2	TRBD2
CASSYSGGAVAEAFF	TGTGCCAGCAGTTACTCGGGGGGGGCTGTGGCTGAAGCTTTCTTT	-	TRBV6-5	TRBJ1-1	-
CASSLGGDQPQHF	TGTGCCAGCAGTTTAGGGGGCGATCAGCCCCAGCATTTT	-	TRBV28	TRBJ1-5	-
CASETDTEAFF	TGTGCCAGTGAGACAGACACTGAAGCTTTCTTT	-	TRBV19	TRBJ1-1	-
CATSDKRSPYEQYF	TGTGCCACCAGTGATAAGCGGAGCCCCTACGAGCAGTACTTC	-	TRBV24-1	TRBJ2-7	-
CSVGTGQGARYGYTF	TGCAGCGTCGGGACCGGACAGGGGGCGCGGTATGGCTACACCTTC	few	TRBV29-1	TRBJ1-2	TRBD1
CASSLVQRLEQYF	TGTGCCAGCAGCTTAGTACAACGCCTCGAGCAGTACTTC	-	TRBV11-2	TRBJ2-7	-